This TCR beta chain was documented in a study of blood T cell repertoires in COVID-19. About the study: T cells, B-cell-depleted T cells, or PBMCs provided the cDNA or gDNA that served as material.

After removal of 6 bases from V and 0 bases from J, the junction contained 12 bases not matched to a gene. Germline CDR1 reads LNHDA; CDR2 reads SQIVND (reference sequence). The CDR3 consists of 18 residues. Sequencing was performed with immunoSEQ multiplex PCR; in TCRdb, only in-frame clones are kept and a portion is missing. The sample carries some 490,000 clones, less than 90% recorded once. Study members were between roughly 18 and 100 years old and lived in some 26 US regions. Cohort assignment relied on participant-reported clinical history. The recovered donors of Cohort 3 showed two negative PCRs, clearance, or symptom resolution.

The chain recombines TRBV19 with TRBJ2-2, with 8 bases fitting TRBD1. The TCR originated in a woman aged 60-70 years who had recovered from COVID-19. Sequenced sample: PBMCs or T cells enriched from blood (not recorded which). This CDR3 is CASSYPRQGPPNTGELFF. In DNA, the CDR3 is TGTGCCAGTAGCTACCCAAGACAGGGGCCCCCGAACACCGGGGAGCTGTTTTTT.